This passage covers 20 T cell receptor beta chains from one sample sequenced in a study of cytomegalovirus exposure and HLA in healthy donors. PCR used 60 Vbeta primers and 13 Jbeta primers. Generated by immunoSEQ multiplex PCR, the TCRdb table keeps only in-frame clones and is missing some. The sample lists about 61,000 clones, 89% occurring once. The sequenced material came from PBMCs. All receptors come from a man aged 25-45 years in good health and CMV-seropositive.

This chain links TRBV6-1 with TRBJ2-7; 11 bases agree with TRBD2. The V and J ends lost 6 bases and 1 base, in that order; junction bases with no gene match: 5. The CDR3 sequence is 15 residues long. Germline V gene data show CDR1 as MNHNS and CDR2 as SASEGT. The CDR3 reads CASSYIAGGSYEQYF. CDR3 sequence (DNA): TGTGCCAGCAGCTATATAGCGGGAGGGTCCTACGAGCAGTACTTC.

This clone was observed a few times. This chain uses TRBV9 with TRBJ2-3, with TRBD2 matching over 13 bases. V gave up 4 bases and J gave up 4 bases; unmatched junction bases: 9. There are 17 residues in the CDR3. Germline assignment: CDR1 SGDLS and CDR2 YYNGEE. CDR3 loop: CASSSRTSGRSADTQYF. The CDR3 nucleotides read TGTGCCAGCAGCTCGCGGACTAGCGGGAGAAGTGCAGATACGCAGTATTTT. The complete variable domain, with remaining parts taken from reference TRBV9 and TRBJ2-3, reads DSGVTQTPKHLITATGQRVTLRCSPRSGDLSVYWYQQSLDQGLQFLIQYYNGEERAKGNILERFSAQQFPDLHSELNLSSLELGDSALYFCASSSRTSGRSADTQYFGPGTRLTVL.

The chain carries TRBV5-8 and TRBJ1-3; D uncertain. V lost 0 bases and J lost 10, with 2 bases in between. The length of the CDR3 is 10 residues. Germline V lookup: CDR1 SGHTS, CDR2 YDEGEE. For the CDR3, the DNA is TGTGCCAGCAGCTTGGCTACCATATATTTT. Its translation: CASSLATIYF.

The gene calls are TRBV7-9 and TRBJ2-3, with D tentatively TRBD1 (6 bases). Looked up from germline, CDR1 is SEHNR and CDR2 is FQNEAQ (reference sequence). With 3 bases removed from V and 0 bases from J, the gap between germline ends came to 13 bases. This CDR3 has 16 residues. CDR3 sequence: CASSLSGTTSTDTQYF. Here the CDR3 DNA reads TGTGCCAGCAGCTTGTCCGGGACAACTAGCACAGATACGCAGTATTTT.

The J gene is TRBJ1-6, the V gene TRBV5-1; the D is unclear. Trimming cost V 0 bases and J 6 bases, with 10 bases left between them. Germline V gives CDR1 SGHRS, CDR2 YFSETQ. CDR3 size: 15 residues. CDR3 sequence (DNA): TGCGCCAGCAGCTTGGAGAGACTGCCTAATTCACCCCTCCACTTT. It specifies CASSLERLPNSPLHF.

J is TRBJ2-4 and V is TRBV5-1, with a possible D match to TRBD1 (6 bases). Trimming took off 0 bases at V and 7 bases at J, with 11 bases between the two ends. From germline, CDR1 is SGHRS and CDR2 YFSETQ. This CDR3 contains 14 residues. Here the CDR3 reads CASSLGDMENIQYF. CDR3 DNA sequence: TGCGCCAGCAGCTTGGGGGACATGGAGAACATTCAGTACTTC.

The genes are TRBV5-1 and TRBJ2-1; TRBD1 matches at 9 bases. The V gene's germline CDR1 is SGHRS and CDR2 YFSETQ. This CDR3 comprises 17 residues. Trimming cost V 1 base and J 3 bases; bases outside gene matches: 8. CDR3 residues: CASSLRTGTGIYNEQFF. The CDR3 DNA reads as TGCGCCAGCAGCTTGCGAACCGGGACAGGGATCTACAATGAGCAGTTCTTC. The variable domain in full, completed from reference TRBV5-1 and TRBJ2-1, reads KAGVTQTPRYLIKTRGQQVTLSCSPISGHRSVSWYQQTPGQGLQFLFEYFSETQRNKGNFPGRFSGRQFSNSRSEMNVSTLELGDSALYLCASSLRTGTGIYNEQFFGPGTRLTVL.

The chain carries TRBV6-5 and TRBJ1-2, with 8 nucleotides matching TRBD1. The CDR3 spans 13 residues. Germline CDR1 is MNHEY and CDR2 is SVGAGI. J gave up 1 base and V 10 bases, and 5 bases lay outside the gene matches. The CDR3 loop is CATQGALNYGYTF. In DNA, the CDR3 is TGTGCCACCCAGGGGGCACTTAACTATGGCTACACCTTC.

This chain links TRBV7-2 with TRBJ2-1; 16 bases fit TRBD2. V was pared by 1 base and J by 7 bases, with 4 bases of the junction left unmatched. This CDR3 is built from 17 residues. CDR1 and CDR2 from the germline V gene are SGHTA and FQGNSA. The CDR3, as DNA: TGTGCCAGCAGCTTAGGTGGGACTAGCGGGAGGGCTAATGAGCAGTTCTTC. Protein sequence: CASSLGGTSGRANEQFF. The complete variable domain, with remaining parts taken from reference TRBV7-2 and TRBJ2-1, reads GAGVSQSPSNKVTEKGKDVELRCDPISGHTALYWYRQSLGQGLEFLIYFQGNSAPDKSGLPSDRFSAERTGGSVSTLTIQRTQQEDSAVYLCASSLGGTSGRANEQFFGPGTRLTVL.

This chain uses TRBV28 with TRBJ1-2; 7 bases agree with TRBD1. With V trimmed by 6 bases and J by 4 bases, 17 bases remained unmatched. CDR1 MDHEN and CDR2 SYDVKM come from the germline V gene. This CDR3 is 17 amino acids long. The CDR3 loop reads CASRGVLGGAASYGYTF. The CDR3 DNA follows: TGTGCCAGCAGGGGAGTTTTAGGGGGCGCAGCTAGCTATGGCTACACCTTC.

CDR3 region: CASSAGHQETQYF. The DNA for the CDR3 is TGTGCCAGCAGCGCGGGACACCAAGAGACCCAGTACTTC. V usage is TRBV6-4 and J usage is TRBJ2-5; possible D gene TRBD2, 6 bases. Germline values: CDR1 MRHNA, CDR2 SNTAGT. V dropped 6 bases and J dropped 0 bases, with 8 bases sitting between them. The CDR3 sequence is 13 residues long.

This chain links TRBV4-1 with TRBJ2-3; 8 nucleotides align to TRBD2. Unmatched junction bases numbered 6, after V lost 4 bases and J lost 6 bases. The CDR3 has 14 amino acids. Germline V gene sequence: CDR1 MGHRA, CDR2 YSYEKL. The CDR3 nucleotides are TGCGCCAGCAGCCGTCCGTCGGGGGGGGATACGCAGTATTTT. This translates into CASSRPSGGDTQYF.

V gene TRBV19 combines with J gene TRBJ2-7, with TRBD1 matching over 8 bases. Trimming at V came to 4 bases and at J to 6 bases, leaving 8 bases not matched to a gene. CDR1 and CDR2 from the germline V gene are LNHDA and SQIVND (reference sequence). This CDR3 has 14 residues. CDR3 nucleotide sequence: TGTGCCAGTAGTACGGACAGGGTAGACGCCGAGCAGTACTTC. Amino acid sequence: CASSTDRVDAEQYF.

The J gene is TRBJ2-5, the V gene TRBV7-8, with 8 nucleotides matching TRBD1. Germline assignment: CDR1 SGHVS and CDR2 FQNEAQ. The length of the CDR3 is 17 residues. Trimming at V came to 2 bases and at J to 6 bases, leaving 14 bases not matched to a gene. CDR3 sequence (DNA): TGTGCCAGCAGCTTAAACCGATGGCAGGGGGCATTAAAGACCCAGTACTTC. Translated, it gives CASSLNRWQGALKTQYF.

The J gene is TRBJ2-1, the V gene TRBV29-1; the match to TRBD2 covers 8 bases. The V and J ends lost 5 bases and 3 bases, in that order; junction bases with no gene match: 3. The length of the CDR3 is 13 residues. CDR1 SQVTM and CDR2 ANQGSEA come from the germline V gene. The CDR3 region is CSVQRENYNEQFF. The CDR3 coding sequence is TGCAGCGTTCAGCGGGAGAACTACAATGAGCAGTTCTTC.

This chain links TRBV2 with TRBJ1-6, with 7 bases fitting TRBD1. CDR3 length equals 16 residues. V gave up 0 bases and J gave up 8 bases; unmatched junction bases: 7. Germline CDR1 is SNHLY and CDR2 is FYNNEI. CDR3 loop: CASSEAGNRGYSPLHF. The CDR3 DNA follows: TGTGCCAGCAGTGAAGCCGGCAACAGGGGTTATTCACCCCTCCACTTT. The full variable domain, rest sourced from reference TRBV2 and TRBJ1-6, is EPEVTQTPSHQVTQMGQEVILRCVPISNHLYFYWYRQILGQKVEFLVSFYNNEISEKSEIFDDQFSVERPDGSNFTLKIRSTKLEDSAMYFCASSEAGNRGYSPLHFGNGTRLTVT.

The CDR3 sequence: CASSPEGQGVAGANVLTF. CDR3 bases: TGTGCCAGCTCACCAGAAGGTCAGGGTGTAGCTGGGGCCAACGTCCTGACTTTC. The chain couples TRBV18 to TRBJ2-6; D is possibly TRBD1 (5 bases). Deletions cut 2 bases from V and 2 bases from J, with 16 bases between. CDR3 length: 18 residues. CDR1 and CDR2 (germline): KGHSH, LQKENI.

The chain couples TRBV6-5 to TRBJ2-7; perhaps TRBD2 as D (6 bases). Germline V gene lookup returns CDR1 MNHEY and CDR2 SVGAGI. Trimming took 6 bases from V and 0 from J, leaving 9 bases between them. The CDR3 loop spans 13 amino acids. This CDR3 is CASSGGDSYEQYF. CDR3 nucleotide sequence: TGTGCCAGCAGCGGAGGGGACTCCTACGAGCAGTACTTC.

The chain uses TRBV19 and TRBJ2-1; a possible D gene is TRBD2 (5 bases). Germline V lookup: CDR1 LNHDA, CDR2 SQIVND (reference sequence). Trimming took off 7 bases at V and 1 base at J, with 17 bases between the two ends. The CDR3 has 16 residues. In DNA, the CDR3 is TGTGCCAGTACCACTCTGGTACGGGGATCCTACAATGAGCAGTTCTTC. Protein product: CASTTLVRGSYNEQFF.

This rearrangement joins TRBV19 to TRBJ1-4, with D perhaps matching TRBD1 (6 bases). V lost 3 bases and J lost 7, with 15 bases in between. The CDR3 extends over 15 amino acids. Looked up from germline, CDR1 is LNHDA and CDR2 is SQIVND (reference sequence). CDR3 in DNA: TGTGCCAGTAGTATTCGGACAGCCCTGACTGAAAAACTGTTTTTT. Its protein product is CASSIRTALTEKLFF.